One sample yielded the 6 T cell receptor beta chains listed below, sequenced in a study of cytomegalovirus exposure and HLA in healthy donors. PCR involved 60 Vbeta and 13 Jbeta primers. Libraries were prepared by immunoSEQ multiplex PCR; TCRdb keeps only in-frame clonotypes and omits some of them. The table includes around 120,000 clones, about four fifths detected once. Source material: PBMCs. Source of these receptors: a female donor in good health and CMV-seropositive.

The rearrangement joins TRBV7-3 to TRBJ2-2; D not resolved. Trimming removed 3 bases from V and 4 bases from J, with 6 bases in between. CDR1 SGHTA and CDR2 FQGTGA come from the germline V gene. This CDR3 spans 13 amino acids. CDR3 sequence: CASSFFGTGELFF. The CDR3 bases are TGTGCCAGCAGCTTTTTCGGCACCGGGGAGCTGTTTTTT. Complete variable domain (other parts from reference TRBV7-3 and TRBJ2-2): GAGVSQTPSNKVTEKGKYVELRCDPISGHTALYWYRQSLGQGPEFLIYFQGTGAADDSGLPNDRFFAVRPEGSVSTLKIQRTERGDSAVYLCASSFFGTGELFFGEGSRLTVL.

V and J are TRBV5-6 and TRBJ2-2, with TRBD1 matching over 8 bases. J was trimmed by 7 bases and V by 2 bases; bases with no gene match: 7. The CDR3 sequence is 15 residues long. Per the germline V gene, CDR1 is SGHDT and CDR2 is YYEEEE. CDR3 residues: CASSLTTGVDGELFF. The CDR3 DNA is TGTGCCAGCAGCTTAACGACAGGGGTTGACGGGGAGCTGTTTTTT.

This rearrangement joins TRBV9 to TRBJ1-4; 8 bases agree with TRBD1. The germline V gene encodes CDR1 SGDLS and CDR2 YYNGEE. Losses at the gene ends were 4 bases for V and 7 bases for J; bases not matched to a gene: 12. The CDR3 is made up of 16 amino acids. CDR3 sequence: CASSPLQGQAPEKLFF. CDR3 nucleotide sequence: TGTGCCAGCAGCCCCCTCCAGGGACAGGCGCCTGAAAAACTGTTTTTT.

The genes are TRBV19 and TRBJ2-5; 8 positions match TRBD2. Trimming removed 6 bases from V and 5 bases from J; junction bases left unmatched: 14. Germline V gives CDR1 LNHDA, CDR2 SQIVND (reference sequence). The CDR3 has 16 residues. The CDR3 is CASSRANGGARETQYF. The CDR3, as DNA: TGTGCCAGTAGCCGAGCCAACGGGGGGGCGCGGGAGACCCAGTACTTC. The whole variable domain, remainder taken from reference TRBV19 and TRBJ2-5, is DGGITQSPKYLFRKEGQNVTLSCEQNLNHDAMYWYRQDPGQGLRLIYYSQIVNDFQKGDIAEGYSVSREKKESFPLTVTSAQKNPTAFYLCASSRANGGARETQYFGPGTRLLVL.

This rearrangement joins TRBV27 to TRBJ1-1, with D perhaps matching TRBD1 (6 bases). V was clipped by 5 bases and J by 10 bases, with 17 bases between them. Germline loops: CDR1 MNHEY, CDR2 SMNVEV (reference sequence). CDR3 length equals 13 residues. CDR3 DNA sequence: TGTGCCAGCAGTCCGATTTACCAGGGGCCAGCTTTCTTT. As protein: CASSPIYQGPAFF.

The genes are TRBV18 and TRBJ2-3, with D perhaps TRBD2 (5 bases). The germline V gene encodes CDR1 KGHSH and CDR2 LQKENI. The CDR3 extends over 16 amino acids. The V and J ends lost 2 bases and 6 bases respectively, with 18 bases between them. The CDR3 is CASSPWTGDLLDTQYF. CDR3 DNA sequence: TGTGCCAGCTCACCATGGACTGGAGATCTCTTGGATACGCAGTATTTT.